Listed below are T cell receptor beta chains from one sample, sequenced in a study of tumor-infiltrating lymphocytes in primary liver carcinoma. TCRdb processed the multiplex PCR reads anew with MiXCR; each CDR3 protein has one entry. In the table there are 150,000 to 200,000 distinct CDR3 sequences, about two thirds of which are singletons. What was sequenced was peripheral blood. These receptors were obtained from a woman aged 60 to 75 with primary liver carcinoma and hepatitis B virus infection. Both conserved end residues are part of each CDR3. Each record gives: CDR3 protein, CDR3 DNA, V gene, D gene, clone size, J gene. D genes are given only for firm matches. For some rows the clone size is stated as once, few or many, or as a class when expanded; others skip it.

CASTLVDSSGNTIYF | TGTGCCAGCACCTTAGTGGACAGCTCTGGGAACACCATATATTTT | TRBV11-2 | - | - | TRBJ1-3
CASSQVVSGNADMQYF | TGCGCCAGCAGCCAAGTCGTTAGCGGGAATGCAGATATGCAGTATTTT | TRBV4-1 | TRBD2 | - | TRBJ2-3
CTSSSGLAVTGELFF | TGTACCAGCAGTTCTGGACTAGCGGTCACAGGGGAGCTGTTTTTT | TRBV12-3/TRBV12-4 | TRBD2 | - | TRBJ2-2
CASSSSGTKGYTF | TGTGCCAGCAGTTCGAGTGGGACGAAAGGCTACACCTTC | TRBV12-3/TRBV12-4 | - | - | TRBJ1-2
CGVGTSGASTYNEQFF | TGCGGCGTAGGGACTAGCGGGGCTAGTACTTACAATGAGCAGTTCTTC | TRBV29-1 | TRBD2 | - | TRBJ2-1
CANSQEAATTDTQYF | TGCGCCAACAGCCAAGAGGCGGCTACCACAGATACGCAGTATTTT | TRBV4-1 | - | - | TRBJ2-3
CASRLGGPCYTF | TGTGCCAGCAGGTTGGGGGGACCCTGCTACACCTTC | TRBV11-2 | - | - | TRBJ1-2
CASSLVIADTDTQYF | TGTGCCAGCAGCTTAGTCATCGCCGACACAGATACGCAGTATTTT | TRBV7-9 | - | - | TRBJ2-3
CASSTSGTSISAMTQFF | TGCGCCAGCAGCACCTCCGGGACTTCCATTTCTGCAATGACACAGTTCTTC | TRBV5-1 | - | once | TRBJ2-1
CASSAGTGIWTGELFF | TGCGCCAGCAGCGCCGGGACAGGGATATGGACCGGGGAGCTGTTTTTT | TRBV5-1 | TRBD1 | many | TRBJ2-2
CASSTRQGTMNTEAFF | TGTGCCAGCAGCACCCGACAGGGGACCATGAACACTGAGGCTTTCTTT | TRBV7-8 | TRBD1 | - | TRBJ1-1
CTSSQPSGRAYEQYF | TGCACTAGCAGCCAACCAAGCGGGAGGGCCTACGAGCAGTACTTC | TRBV4-1 | TRBD2 | - | TRBJ2-7
CAISESLYSSRRRDTGELFF | TGTGCCATCAGTGAGTCCCTTTACAGCAGCCGACGGCGGGACACCGGGGAGCTGTTTTTT | TRBV10-3 | - | - | TRBJ2-2
CASRADNLFTDTQYF | TGTGCCAGCAGGGCTGACAACCTGTTCACGGATACGCAGTATTTT | TRBV6-1 | - | - | TRBJ2-3
CASSFFQGADEQYF | TGTGCCAGCAGCTTCTTTCAGGGGGCAGACGAGCAGTACTTC | TRBV7-9 | TRBD1 | - | TRBJ2-7
CAISLSGKGETQYF | TGTGCCATCAGTCTTAGCGGGAAGGGTGAGACCCAGTACTTC | TRBV10-3 | TRBD2 | many | TRBJ2-5
CASSVLLESGANVLTF | TGTGCCAGTAGTGTCCTGCTGGAGTCTGGGGCCAACGTCCTGACTTTC | TRBV19 | - | - | TRBJ2-6
CSARTSGSLGELFF | TGCAGCGCGCGGACTAGCGGGAGTCTCGGGGAGCTGTTTTTT | TRBV29-1 | TRBD2 | many | TRBJ2-2
CASSFLQGNYGYTF | TGTGCCAGCAGTTTTTTGCAGGGAAACTATGGCTACACCTTC | TRBV6-5 | - | many | TRBJ1-2
CASHRDSHNEQFF | TGTGCCAGCCACCGGGACTCCCATAATGAGCAGTTCTTC | TRBV6-1 | - | many | TRBJ2-1
CASSLGALYNEQFF | TGCGCCAGCAGCTTGGGAGCGCTCTACAATGAGCAGTTCTTC | TRBV5-1 | - | - | TRBJ2-1
CASSPRKSSYNEQFF | TGTGCCAGCAGTCCACGAAAGAGCTCCTACAATGAGCAGTTCTTC | TRBV12-3/TRBV12-4 | - | many | TRBJ2-1
CASSFGGGGYEQYF | TGTGCCAGCAGCTTCGGCGGGGGCGGTTACGAGCAGTACTTC | TRBV7-8 | - | - | TRBJ2-7
CSVLQWLDRGNEQHF | TGCAGCGTACTGCAGTGGCTGGACAGAGGTAACGAGCAGCACTTT | TRBV29-1 | - | - | TRBJ2-7
CASSFRSSYNEQFF | TGTGCCAGCAGTTTCCGGAGCTCCTACAATGAGCAGTTCTTC | TRBV28 | - | - | TRBJ2-1
CASSYGPGGRYEQFF | TGTGCCAGCAGTTACGGGCCAGGGGGTCGATATGAGCAGTTCTTC | TRBV6-5 | TRBD1 | - | TRBJ2-1
CASSADRGPQETQYF | TGTGCCAGCAGCGCCGACAGGGGGCCTCAAGAGACCCAGTACTTC | TRBV11-1 | TRBD1 | many | TRBJ2-5
CANSLDISNEKLFF | TGTGCCAACAGTTTAGACATTTCTAATGAAAAACTGTTTTTT | TRBV28 | - | - | TRBJ1-4
CASSSGQGNEKLFF | TGCGCCAGCAGCAGTGGACAGGGTAATGAAAAACTGTTTTTT | TRBV5-1 | TRBD1 | - | TRBJ1-4
CASSFRETRELSF | TGTGCCAGTAGCTTTCGGGAGACCCGGGAGCTGTCTTTT | TRBV11-2 | - | - | TRBJ2-2
CASGRPDGDNEQFF | TGCGCCAGCGGTAGGCCCGACGGAGACAATGAGCAGTTCTTC | TRBV5-1 | - | few | TRBJ2-1
CAWRGSRTGIREQYF | TGTGCCTGGAGGGGGTCGCGGACAGGGATTCGCGAGCAGTACTTC | TRBV30 | TRBD1 | - | TRBJ2-7
CRVVLGGYEQYF | TGCCGCGTTGTTTTAGGGGGATACGAGCAGTACTTC | TRBV29-1 | - | - | TRBJ2-7